The 32 T cell receptor beta chains listed next were all sequenced from one sample in a study of response to subunit inactivated influenza vaccine (dated by TCRdb to 2016 to 2019). The receptor library was made with RT-PCR. This sample was sequenced with an Illumina HiSeq 2500. The public reads were reanalyzed by TCRdb: fastp trimming at Q25, MiXCR alignment, in-frame beta chains only. Rows with one shared CDR3 protein collapse into an entry with the most common genes and DNA. Across this sample there are over 650,000 distinct CDR3 sequences, with under 20% seen only once. The top ten hold roughly a tenth of the sample. Sequenced here: PBMCs from blood, sampled roughly 5 days after vaccination. The receptors shown here come from a man between 45 and 60 years old who received an inactivated influenza vaccine. Donor details come from another sample of the same person, matched by shared clones.

This clonotype has just a few counts. As DNA, the CDR3 is TGTGCCAGCAGCCAAGACCGTGGGACTAGCGGCCAAGAGACCCAGTACTTC. Translating gives CASSQDRGTSGQETQYF. The chain combines TRBV4-2 with TRBJ2-5, with 11 bases that match TRBD2. J gave up 1 base and V 0 bases, and 4 bases lay outside the gene matches. The germline V gene encodes CDR1 LGHNA and CDR2 YNFKEQ. The CDR3 covers 17 residues.

This clonotype was seen a handful of times. This chain links TRBV7-9 with TRBJ2-3; D call uncertain. V was pared by 3 bases and J by 1 base, with 8 bases between. CDR1 SEHNR and CDR2 FQNEAQ come from the germline V gene (reference sequence). The CDR3 has 14 amino acids. CDR3 sequence (DNA): TGTGCCAGCAGCTTGATTGGGGGCACAGATACGCAGTATTTT. It yields the protein CASSLIGGTDTQYF.

This clonotype has only a few counts. This sequence joins TRBV13 and TRBJ2-5; 11 bases align to TRBD2. Trimming removed 4 bases from V and 7 bases from J; junction bases left unmatched: 5. CDR1 and CDR2 (germline): PRHDT, FYEKMQ (reference sequence). This CDR3 has 14 residues. CDR3 amino acids: CASSSSGGKGTQYF. The CDR3 DNA sequence: TGTGCCAGCAGCTCTAGCGGGGGGAAAGGGACCCAGTACTTC.

This chain joins TRBV10-2 and TRBJ2-1; D is unclear. Germline V gives CDR1 WSHSY, CDR2 SAAADI. The V end lost 5 bases, the J end lost 12 bases, and 14 bases lay between the germline ends. The CDR3 consists of 12 residues. The CDR3 DNA reads TGCGCCAGCAGTCCCTTTAGTTCGCGGCAGTTCTTC. This translates into CASSPFSSRQFF.

This clonotype was found many times. V usage is TRBV12-3 or TRBV12-4 and J usage is TRBJ2-1, with 10 bases lining up with TRBD2. This CDR3 is built from 15 residues. V shed 5 bases and J 7 bases; nucleotides not matched to a gene: 8. The CDR3 reads CASSLSGGGVNEQFF. CDR3 bases: TGTGCCAGCAGTCTGAGCGGGGGGGGAGTAAATGAGCAGTTCTTC.

The rearrangement links TRBV20-1 to TRBJ2-7, with 7 bases that match TRBD1. This CDR3 comprises 12 residues. CDR1 is DFQATT, CDR2 SNEGSKA, per germline (reference sequence). In DNA form, the CDR3 reads TGCAGCATCACAGGGGAAGGTTACGAGCAGTACTTC. Translated, it gives CSITGEGYEQYF.

This rearrangement joins TRBV12-5 to TRBJ2-5; D possibly matches TRBD1 or TRBD2 (5 bases each). The CDR3 covers 15 residues. CDR1 and CDR2 from the germline V gene are LGHNT and FRNRAP. V was cut by 0 bases and J by 2 bases, with 10 bases left in between. CDR3 loop: CASGLVCWGQETQYF. For the CDR3, the DNA is TGTGCTAGTGGTTTGGTATGTTGGGGGCAAGAGACCCAGTACTTC.

This sequence joins TRBV12-3 or TRBV12-4 and TRBJ2-7, with 12 nucleotides matching TRBD2. The CDR3 is 16 residues long. Unmatched junction bases numbered 10, after V lost 4 bases and J lost 6 bases. The CDR3 DNA is TGTGCCAGCAGTTCCCTAGCGGGAGGGCCTCTCGTCGAGCAGTACTTC. Residues: CASSSLAGGPLVEQYF.

The rearrangement joins TRBV4-3 to TRBJ1-1; tentative D call: TRBD1 (6 bases). The CDR3 has 16 amino acids. Germline assignment: CDR1 LGHNA and CDR2 YSLEER. The ends were cut back, 2 bases at V and 5 bases at J, with 18 bases in the middle. The CDR3 protein is CASSQLVGGRLTEAFF. The DNA for the CDR3 is TGCGCCAGCAGCCAATTGGTTGGGGGGCGCCTAACTGAAGCTTTCTTT.

V and J are TRBV7-9 and TRBJ1-5; D is unclear. The CDR3 spans 14 residues. Trimming stripped 4 bases from V and 0 bases from J, with 7 bases between. CDR1 is SEHNR, CDR2 FQNEAQ, per germline (reference sequence). CDR3 coding DNA: TGTGCCAGCAGCTCCGCGTTTAGCAATCAGCCCCAGCATTTT. Amino acids: CASSSAFSNQPQHF.

The chain carries TRBV28 and TRBJ2-7; 7 positions agree with TRBD2. Trimming at V came to 2 bases and at J to 6 bases, leaving 7 bases not matched to a gene. The CDR3 contains 14 residues. The germline V gene encodes CDR1 MDHEN and CDR2 SYDVKM. The CDR3 DNA follows: TGTGCCAGCAGTTTAGAGGCGGGGGAGCTCGAGCAGTACTTC. Translated: CASSLEAGELEQYF.

The V gene is TRBV29-1, the J gene TRBJ2-3; maybe TRBD2 (6 bases). Looked up from germline, CDR1 is SQVTM and CDR2 is ANQGSEA. This CDR3 is 13 amino acids long. Trimming took off 4 bases at V and 2 bases at J, with 10 bases between the two ends. CDR3 residues: CSVGGKHTDTQYF. The CDR3 region has the DNA TGCAGCGTTGGCGGGAAACACACAGATACGCAGTATTTT.

The genes are TRBV7-2 and TRBJ2-5, with a tentative D call TRBD2 (7 bases). This CDR3 is 14 amino acids long. Germline CDR1 and CDR2: SGHTA and FQGNSA. Trimming took 3 bases from V and 3 from J, leaving 11 bases between them. CDR3 residues: CASSLRGLKETQYF. Written as DNA, the CDR3 is TGTGCCAGCAGCTTGCGGGGGCTGAAAGAGACCCAGTACTTC.

This clonotype was seen once. V is TRBV5-1 and J is TRBJ2-2; TRBD1 might be the D (5 bases). CDR1 is SGHRS, CDR2 YFSETQ, per germline. V was trimmed by 4 bases and J by 0 bases, leaving 13 bases between them. This CDR3 contains 16 residues. DNA for the CDR3: TGCGCCAGCAGCGTAGACAGAGATACGAACACCGGGGAGCTGTTTTTT. Translation: CASSVDRDTNTGELFF.

The DNA of the CDR3 is TGTGCCAGCAGCCCGAAACTAACGGAGCCGTACTCCAATGAGCAGTTCTTC. Amino acids: CASSPKLTEPYSNEQFF. The chain recombines TRBV3-1 with TRBJ2-1; the D is unclear. The CDR3 runs to 17 residues. Germline loops: CDR1 LGHDT, CDR2 YNNKEL (reference sequence). Trimming cost V 4 bases and J 6 bases, with 22 bases left between them.

This clonotype has more than one count but fewer than ten. The chain is built from TRBV7-2 and TRBJ2-1; 8 bases are shared with TRBD2. Losses at the gene ends were 3 bases for V and 8 bases for J; bases not matched to a gene: 3. In germline, CDR1 is SGHTA, CDR2 FQGNSA. There are 13 residues in the CDR3. CDR3 sequence: CASSFAGGYEQFF. The CDR3 DNA reads TGTGCCAGCAGCTTCGCGGGGGGATATGAGCAGTTCTTC.

The chain is built from TRBV3-1 and TRBJ2-5; the D is unclear. The germline gives CDR1 LGHDT, CDR2 YNNKEL (reference sequence). V lost 0 bases, J lost 5 bases, and 7 bases lay in between. This CDR3 is 13 amino acids long. The CDR3 is CASSQDFLETQYF. In nucleotides, the CDR3 is TGTGCCAGCAGCCAAGATTTCTTGGAGACCCAGTACTTC.

The rearrangement links TRBV12-3 or TRBV12-4 to TRBJ1-2; 11 bases agree with TRBD1. The CDR3 has 15 residues. V was clipped by 5 bases and J by 4 bases; unmatched bases: 6. The CDR3 sequence: CASSARTGGGYGYTF. DNA for the CDR3: TGTGCCAGCAGTGCCAGGACAGGGGGCGGCTATGGCTACACCTTC.

The rearrangement uses TRBV27 and TRBJ1-2; D not certain. The CDR3 runs 11 residues. CDR1 and CDR2 from the germline V gene are MNHEY and SMNVEV (reference sequence). Between the trimmed V and J ends, which lost 8 bases and 8 bases, there was a span of 12 bases. The CDR3 reads CASPSVGGYTF. The CDR3 nucleotides read TGTGCCAGCCCCTCAGTTGGCGGCTACACCTTC.

This clonotype was recorded a few times. This chain joins TRBV18 and TRBJ2-3; no clear D. Germline CDR1 reads KGHSH; CDR2 reads LQKENI. Deletions cut 5 bases from V and 0 bases from J, with 9 bases between. This CDR3 spans 14 amino acids. The CDR3 region is CASSSRQSTDTQYF. The CDR3, as DNA: TGTGCCAGCTCATCAAGGCAGAGCACAGATACGCAGTATTTT.

This clonotype has a handful of counts. This rearrangement joins TRBV7-9 to TRBJ2-7, with D perhaps assigned TRBD1 or TRBD2 (6 bases each). V was cut by 5 bases and J by 3 bases, with 11 bases left in between. Germline V gene lookup returns CDR1 SEHNR and CDR2 FQNEAQ (reference sequence). The CDR3 totals 13 residues. The CDR3 bases are TGTGCCAGCAGCGGGGGGCGCGTCTACGAGCAGTACTTC. Translating it yields CASSGGRVYEQYF.

The rearrangement links TRBV4-1 to TRBJ1-2; no reliable D call. The CDR3 is 14 amino acids. Germline CDR1 is MGHRA and CDR2 is YSYEKL. V was clipped by 3 bases and J by 0 bases, with 8 bases between them. CDR3 amino acids: CASSQAGTNYGYTF. CDR3 sequence (DNA): TGCGCCAGCAGCCAGGCCGGGACTAACTATGGCTACACCTTC.

V is TRBV11-2 and J is TRBJ1-1; TRBD1 is a possible D gene (5 bases). The germline gives CDR1 SGHAT, CDR2 FQNNGV. Trimming shortened V by 3 bases and J by 4 bases, and 9 bases separated the two germline ends. This CDR3 has 13 amino acids. The chain's CDR3 is CASSFKRGTEAFF. The DNA for the CDR3 is TGTGCCAGCAGCTTTAAGAGGGGCACTGAAGCTTTCTTT.

There are a few counts of this clonotype. This rearrangement joins TRBV6-2 or TRBV6-3 to TRBJ2-1; weak D call: TRBD2 (5 bases). The CDR3 loop spans 17 amino acids. Germline V lookup: CDR1 MNHEY, CDR2 SVGEGT. Trimming removed 0 bases at V and 8 bases at J, with 20 bases between. The CDR3 is CASSYSRVFGSVYEQFF. The CDR3 DNA reads as TGTGCCAGCAGTTACTCGAGGGTTTTTGGGAGTGTTTATGAGCAGTTCTTC.

In its sample, this clonotype was seen many times. The gene calls are TRBV12-3 or TRBV12-4 and TRBJ2-5, with a possible D match to TRBD1 (6 bases). This CDR3 has 15 amino acids. Deletions cut 3 bases from V and 0 bases from J, with 11 bases between. The CDR3 DNA reads TGTGCCAGCAGTTTCATGGGACACTACCAAGAGACCCAGTACTTC. Encoded protein: CASSFMGHYQETQYF.

This clonotype was recorded at least ten times. CDR3 nucleotide sequence: TGTGCCATCAGTGACGGGGTAGGGTCCTACGAGCAGTACTTC. Translated: CAISDGVGSYEQYF. The V gene is TRBV10-3, the J gene TRBJ2-7; a weak D match, TRBD2 (5 bases). From germline, CDR1 is ENHRY and CDR2 SYGVKD. The CDR3 has 14 amino acids. Trimming cost V 3 bases and J 1 base, with 10 bases left between them.

A single count supports this clonotype. The V and J genes are TRBV12-3 or TRBV12-4 and TRBJ2-5, with 14 nucleotides matching TRBD2. The CDR3 has 17 amino acids. J was trimmed by 2 bases and V by 6 bases; bases with no gene match: 8. CDR3 coding DNA: TGTGCCAGCAGAAAAGGACTAGCGGGGGGCCTTCAAGAGACCCAGTACTTC. Amino acid sequence: CASRKGLAGGLQETQYF.

This sequence joins TRBV2 and TRBJ2-1, with 10 positions matching TRBD2. Trimming took 0 bases from V and 10 from J; bases not matched to a gene: 15. The CDR3 spans 18 residues. Germline V gene lookup returns CDR1 SNHLY and CDR2 FYNNEI. CDR3 in amino acids: CASSEAGIGLAAKMEQFF. CDR3 sequence (DNA): TGTGCCAGCAGTGAAGCCGGGATCGGACTAGCGGCTAAAATGGAGCAGTTCTTC.

This chain connects TRBV6-5 to TRBJ2-7, with 8 nucleotides matching TRBD1. Germline assignment: CDR1 MNHEY and CDR2 SVGAGI. The V and J ends lost 2 bases and 1 base, in that order; junction bases with no gene match: 4. This CDR3 has 15 amino acids. CDR3 amino acids: CASSYPGQVSYEQYF. The CDR3 DNA sequence: TGTGCCAGCAGTTACCCGGGACAGGTGTCCTACGAGCAGTACTTC.

In its sample, this clonotype was seen a few times. J is TRBJ1-1 and V is TRBV6-1; D is ambiguous. V lost 3 bases and J 1 base, leaving 9 bases between the germline ends. Germline values: CDR1 MNHNS, CDR2 SASEGT. CDR3 length: 14 residues. The CDR3: CASSERPPNTEAFF. CDR3 nucleotide sequence: TGTGCCAGCAGTGAGCGGCCCCCGAACACTGAAGCTTTCTTT.

V gene TRBV3-1 combines with J gene TRBJ2-7, with no clear D. This CDR3 region has 11 residues. The germline gives CDR1 LGHDT, CDR2 YNNKEL (reference sequence). Trimming removed 4 bases from V and 2 bases from J, with 3 bases in between. The CDR3 DNA reads TGTGCCAGCAGCCTTCCCTACGAGCAGTACTTC. This sequence encodes CASSLPYEQYF.

Only a few counts were recorded for this clonotype. This rearrangement joins TRBV24-1 to TRBJ2-2; the match to TRBD2 covers 8 bases. This CDR3 has 14 amino acids. The trim removed 6 bases at V and 5 bases at J, leaving 4 bases unmatched. Germline CDR1 and CDR2: KGHDR and SFDVKD. The CDR3 DNA is TGTGCCACCAGTAGAGCGGGAGCGACCGGGGAGCTGTTTTTT. It encodes CATSRAGATGELFF.